This TCR beta chain came from a study of T cells in Graves' hyperthyroidism and ophthalmopathy. RNA transcripts provided the source from which TCR beta CDR3 regions were amplified. The HTBI primer set drove a first-round RT-PCR of the TCR CDR3. TCRdb re-called the multiplex PCR reads with MiXCR, one entry per CDR3 protein. The data show approximately 610,000 distinct CDR3 sequences, roughly 14% seen once. The table lists this clonotype with many counts. The CDR3 loop spans 13 amino acids. Losses at the gene ends were 6 bases for V and 3 bases for J; bases not matched to a gene: 4. Germline-derived CDR1 and CDR2 are GTSNPN and SVGIG (reference sequence).

The sequence came from a woman in her 40s with Graves' ophthalmopathy. Sequencing used blood. The chain uses TRBV30 and TRBJ1-1; 10 bases are shared with TRBD1. The CDR3 DNA is TGTGCCTGCACCGGACAGGGGGACACTGAAGCTTTCTTT. Protein product: CACTGQGDTEAFF.